The sequence of this TCR beta chain was determined in a study of cytomegalovirus exposure and HLA in healthy donors. Study-level findings and limits: Later work associated approximately 17,000 TCR beta sequences with HLA alleles at 0.05 false discovery rate.

Vbeta (60) and Jbeta (13) primers were used in the PCR. Libraries were prepared by immunoSEQ multiplex PCR; TCRdb keeps only in-frame clonotypes and omits some of them. The sample consists of over 150,000 clones, over 75% of them appearing once. Concerning this clone itself: Antigen: not known.

Germline V gives CDR1 MNHEY, CDR2 SVGAGI. The CDR3 covers 15 residues. The V gene end was trimmed by 5 bases and the J gene end by 7 bases; junction bases not matched to a gene: 9. This chain connects TRBV6-5 to TRBJ2-2; 8 positions agree with TRBD1. This receptor was obtained from a man between 40 and 49 years old in good health and CMV-seronegative. Sequenced material: PBMCs. The CDR3 sequence is CASSLRQGKGGELFF. DNA for the CDR3: TGTGCCAGCAGTCTACGACAGGGGAAGGGCGGGGAGCTGTTTTTT.